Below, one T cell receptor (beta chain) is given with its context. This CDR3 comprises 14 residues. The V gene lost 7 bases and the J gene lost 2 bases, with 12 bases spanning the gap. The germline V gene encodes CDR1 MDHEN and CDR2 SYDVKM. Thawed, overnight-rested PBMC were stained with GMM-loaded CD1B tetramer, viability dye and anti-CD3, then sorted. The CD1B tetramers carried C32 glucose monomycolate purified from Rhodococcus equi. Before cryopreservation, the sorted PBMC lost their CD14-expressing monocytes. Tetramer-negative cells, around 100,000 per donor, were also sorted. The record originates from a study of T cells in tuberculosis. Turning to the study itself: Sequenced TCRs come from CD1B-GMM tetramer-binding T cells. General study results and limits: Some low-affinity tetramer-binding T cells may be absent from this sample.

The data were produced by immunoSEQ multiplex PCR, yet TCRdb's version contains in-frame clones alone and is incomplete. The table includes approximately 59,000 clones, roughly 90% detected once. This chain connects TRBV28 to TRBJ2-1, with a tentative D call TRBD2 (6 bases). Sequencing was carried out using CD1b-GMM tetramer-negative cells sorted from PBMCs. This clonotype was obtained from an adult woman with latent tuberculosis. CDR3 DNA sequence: TGTGCCAGCACCAGTAGCGGCCCCTACAATGAGCAGTTCTTC. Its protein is CASTSSGPYNEQFF.